Each of the 9 T cell receptor beta chains below was sequenced from the same sample in a study of vaccination effects on CD4 cells after COVID-19. No antigen has been identified for these receptors. TCRdb keeps only in-frame clones here, not all; method: immunoSEQ multiplex PCR. The table includes about 24,000 clones, approximately 64% detected once. Using viral peptide pools, the ViraFEST assay grew out antigen-specific CD4+ T cells prior to sequencing. CD4+ T cell isolation took place after less than 13 days of culture. Nucleocapsid antibodies were negative in the vaccine recipients, who had never had SARS-CoV-2 infection. Sequencing used CD4+ T cells from PBMCs cultured with HCoV-OC43 spike peptides, obtained before COVID-19 vaccination. As to subset: HCoV-OC43 spike overlapping peptide pool stimulation. The receptors were gathered from a human donor who received a COVID-19 vaccine.

The chain combines TRBV10-2 with TRBJ1-2; D is possibly TRBD1 (5 bases). The CDR3 is 11 amino acids. V was clipped by 8 bases and J by 8 bases, with 12 bases between them. In germline, CDR1 is WSHSY, CDR2 SAAADI. The CDR3: CASGGGNGYTF. CDR3 sequence (DNA): TGCGCCAGCGGGGGGGGAAACGGCTACACCTTC.

This chain links TRBV5-4 with TRBJ2-5; D not resolved. The CDR3 loop spans 13 amino acids. Germline V gene lookup returns CDR1 SGHNT and CDR2 YYREEE (reference sequence). Trimming took 0 bases from V and 0 from J, leaving 3 bases between them. Written as DNA, the CDR3 is TGTGCCAGCAGCTTGGACCACCAAGAGACCCAGTACTTC. Its translation is CASSLDHQETQYF.

This clone has more than one count but fewer than ten. The chain links TRBV5-4 to TRBJ2-3; D possibly corresponds to TRBD1 (5 bases). Between the trimmed V and J ends, which lost 0 bases and 4 bases, there was a span of 9 bases. The germline CDR1 and CDR2 sequences are SGHNT and YYREEE (reference sequence). This CDR3 comprises 14 residues. Here the CDR3 DNA reads TGTGCCAGCAGCTTGGCGGCAGGGCCAGATACGCAGTATTTT. This codes for CASSLAAGPDTQYF.

The chain has TRBV12-2 and TRBJ2-3; the D call TRBD2 from the table was never checked on the DNA. TRBV12-2 is deemed a pseudogene. This CDR3 is 17 amino acids long. The CDR3 nucleotides read TGTGCAAGTCGCCAAAGGGGATTAAGCGGGGGTACAGATACGCAGTATTTT. This translates into CASRQRGLSGGTDTQYF.

This clone was seen more than once but under ten times. The CDR3: CASSLFAATGELFF. CDR3 bases: TGTGCCAGCAGCTTATTTGCGGCGACCGGGGAGCTGTTTTTT. This chain joins TRBV7-9 and TRBJ2-2; the D is unclear. Trimming stripped 2 bases from V and 5 bases from J, with 9 bases between. Germline V CDR1 and CDR2: SEHNR, FQNEAQ (reference sequence). The CDR3 has 14 residues.

This clone was seen a handful of times. The chain couples TRBV11-2 to TRBJ2-7; 10 bases align to TRBD2. The CDR3 is 14 residues long. The junction had 3 bases not matched to a gene; V was cut back by 1 base and J by 6 bases. Germline CDR1 reads SGHAT; CDR2 reads FQNNGV. The CDR3 DNA follows: TGTGCCAGCAGCTTAGTTCAGCGGGGGGGCGAGCAGTACTTC. Its translation is CASSLVQRGGEQYF.

This clone turned up a few times. The rearrangement links TRBV19 to TRBJ1-6; 8 bases map to TRBD1. Losses at the gene ends were 5 bases for V and 8 bases for J; bases not matched to a gene: 8. The CDR3 spans 15 residues. Per the germline V gene, CDR1 is LNHDA and CDR2 is SQIVND (reference sequence). The CDR3: CASSLRGPGDSPLHF. CDR3 nucleotide sequence: TGTGCCAGTAGTCTCAGGGGGCCCGGGGATTCACCCCTCCACTTT.

This clone was found a few times. The genes are TRBV24-1 and TRBJ1-5; D possibly corresponds to TRBD1 (6 bases). Per the germline V gene, CDR1 is KGHDR and CDR2 is SFDVKD. The CDR3 sequence is 14 residues long. Trimming removed 1 base from V and 4 bases from J, with 7 bases in between. Written as DNA, the CDR3 is TGTGCCACCAGTGATTTAACAGGGAATCAGCCCCAGCATTTT. Protein: CATSDLTGNQPQHF.

The chain links TRBV30 to TRBJ1-1; D is undetermined. The CDR3 length is 12 residues. From germline, CDR1 is GTSNPN and CDR2 SVGIG (reference sequence). V lost 4 bases, J lost 1 base, and 7 bases lay in between. The CDR3 DNA reads TGTGCCTGGATTGACGGGAACACTGAAGCTTTCTTT. It encodes CAWIDGNTEAFF.